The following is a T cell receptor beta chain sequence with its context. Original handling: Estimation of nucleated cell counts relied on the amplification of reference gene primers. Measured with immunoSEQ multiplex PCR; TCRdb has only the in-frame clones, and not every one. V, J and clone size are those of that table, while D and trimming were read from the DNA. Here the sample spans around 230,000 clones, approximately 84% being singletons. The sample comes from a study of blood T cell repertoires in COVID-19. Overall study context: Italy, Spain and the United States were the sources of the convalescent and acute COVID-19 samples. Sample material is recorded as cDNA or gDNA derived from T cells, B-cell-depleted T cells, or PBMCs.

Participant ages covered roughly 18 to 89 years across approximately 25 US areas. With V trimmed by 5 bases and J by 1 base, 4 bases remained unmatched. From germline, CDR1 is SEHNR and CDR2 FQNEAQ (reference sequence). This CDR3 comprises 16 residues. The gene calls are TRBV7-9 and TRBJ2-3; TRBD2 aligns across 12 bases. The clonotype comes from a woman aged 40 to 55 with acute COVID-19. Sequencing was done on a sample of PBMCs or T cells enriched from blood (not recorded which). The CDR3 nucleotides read TGTGCCAGCAGCCCGACTAGCGGGAGTGGCACAGATACGCAGTATTTT. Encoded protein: CASSPTSGSGTDTQYF.